A selection of T cell receptor beta chains follows, all from one sample in a study of T cells after yellow fever vaccination. TCRdb redid the calling of the 5' RACE reads with MiXCR, one entry per CDR3 protein. The sample includes 450,000 to 600,000 distinct CDR3 sequences, about 17% of them seen just once. The material sequenced was PBMCs, taken roughly 5 days after the first yellow fever vaccination. All receptors derive from a man aged 18-30 years who received the YFV17D yellow fever vaccine. The CDR3 runs from the conserved cysteine through the conserved F or W. Fields, in order: clone size, J gene, CDR3 length, V gene, D gene, CDR3 DNA, CDR3 protein. D genes are given only for firm matches. Expanded clones get a size class; other rows say once, few or many, or leave the size out.

>NA|TRBJ2-1|14|TRBV5-1|NA
TGCGCCAGCAGAAGGGGAAATGCCTACAATGAGCAGTTCTTC
CASRRGNAYNEQFF
>NA|TRBJ2-7|17|TRBV6-2/TRBV6-3|NA
TGTGCCAGCAGTTACCCCAACGACAGAATCCTCTCCTACGAGCAGTACTTC
CASSYPNDRILSYEQYF
>NA|TRBJ1-1|12|TRBV5-1|NA
TGCGCCAGCAGCTCTCGGGGGGGCAAGGCTTTCTTT
CASSSRGGKAFF
>few|TRBJ1-5|13|TRBV3-1|NA
TGTGCCAGCAGCCAAGAAGGCGGGGAGCCCCAGCATTTT
CASSQEGGEPQHF
>few|TRBJ2-5|13|TRBV27|TRBD2
TGTGCCAGCAGTGCTAGCGGGGGGGAGACCCAGTACTTC
CASSASGGETQYF
>NA|TRBJ2-2|12|TRBV9|NA
TGTGCCAGCAGCGTTCAGGCCGGGGAGCTGTTTTTT
CASSVQAGELFF
>few|TRBJ2-5|15|TRBV20-1|NA
TGCAGTGCTAGAGATGCCAGCGGAGGAGGAGAGACCCAGTACTTC
CSARDASGGGETQYF
>NA|TRBJ1-1|17|TRBV10-3|TRBD1
TGTGCCATCAGTGCCGGGACAGGGAGCCTCGCGAACACTGAAGCTTTCTTT
CAISAGTGSLANTEAFF
>NA|TRBJ2-3|15|TRBV4-3|NA
TGCGCCAGCAGCCAAGGTAGAAGCTCCACAGATACGCAGTATTTT
CASSQGRSSTDTQYF
>few|TRBJ2-3|15|TRBV25-1|TRBD2
TGTGCCAGCAGTGAATGGCGGGGGGGCACAGATACGCAGTATTTT
CASSEWRGGTDTQYF
>NA|TRBJ1-6|16|TRBV4-1|TRBD1
TGCGCCAGCAGCCAAGGGAGACAGGGTCAGGGATCACCCCTCCACTTT
CASSQGRQGQGSPLHF
>few|TRBJ2-5|15|TRBV7-2|NA
TGTGCCAGCAGCATGACCGCGGCTGTAGAGGAGACCCAGTACTTC
CASSMTAAVEETQYF
>many|TRBJ2-5|13|TRBV5-1|NA
TGTGCCAGCAGTTTCACTGTTCAAGAGACCCAGTACTTC
CASSFTVQETQYF
>NA|TRBJ2-7|13|TRBV27|NA
TGTGCCAGCACGTCAGTAAACTCCTACGAGCAGTACTTC
CASTSVNSYEQYF
>few|TRBJ1-2|12|TRBV7-2|NA
TGTGCCAGCAGCTCGTCCGGGACAGGCTACACCTTC
CASSSSGTGYTF
>once|TRBJ2-7|14|TRBV4-2|TRBD1
TGTGCCAGCAGCTCCTTCGGGACAGGGTACGAGCAGTACTTC
CASSSFGTGYEQYF
>few|TRBJ2-1|11|TRBV10-3|NA
TGTGCCATCAGGCGGAACAATGAGCAGTTCTTC
CAIRRNNEQFF
>NA|TRBJ1-6|11|TRBV12-3/TRBV12-4|NA
TGTGCCAGCAGTCCCACTTCACCCCTCCACTTT
CASSPTSPLHF
>NA|TRBJ2-7|16|TRBV7-8|NA
TGTGCCAGCAGCCCCATCTCTCACAGGTCCCCCTACGAGCAGTACTTC
CASSPISHRSPYEQYF
>NA|TRBJ2-3|14|TRBV27|NA
TGTGCCAGCACCTCAGGGGTTTTGACAGATACGCAGTATTTT
CASTSGVLTDTQYF
>NA|TRBJ2-1|15|TRBV4-2|NA
TGTGCCAGCAGCCGGGAGGCGGGCACCTACAATGAGCAGTTCTTC
CASSREAGTYNEQFF
>NA|TRBJ1-1|15|TRBV7-9|NA
TGTGCCAGCACCCAAGTAGCGGGACGCCCATCTGAAGCTTTCTTT
CASTQVAGRPSEAFF
>NA|TRBJ2-5|20|TRBV20-1|TRBD1
TGCAGTGCTAGTGCCCCAACGGCCCGGACAGGTCGACCGTACCAAGAGACCCAGTACTTC
CSASAPTARTGRPYQETQYF
>few|TRBJ1-6|15|TRBV20-1|TRBD1
TGCAGTGCCGGAGCCGGGACAGGGCCCAGTCGCCCCCTCCACTTT
CSAGAGTGPSRPLHF
>few|TRBJ1-6|13|TRBV20-1|NA
TGCAGTGCTGGTGGGGGGGGTAATTCACCCCTCCACTTT
CSAGGGGNSPLHF
>NA|TRBJ1-1|14|TRBV6-2/TRBV6-3|TRBD1
TGTGCCAGCAGTGGGAGGGGGCGGTGGACTGAAGCTTTCTTT
CASSGRGRWTEAFF
>NA|TRBJ1-2|13|TRBV10-3|TRBD1
TGTGCCATCACGACAGGGGATGAAAAAGCCTACACCTTC
CAITTGDEKAYTF
>NA|TRBJ1-6|14|TRBV27|NA
TGTGCCAGCGGGACGGGGCCGGGGGATTCACCCCTCCACTTT
CASGTGPGDSPLHF
>NA|TRBJ2-7|17|TRBV12-3/TRBV12-4|TRBD2
TGTGCCAGCAGTCGCGGACTAGCGGACCTAAGCTCCTACGAGCAGTACTTC
CASSRGLADLSSYEQYF
>NA|TRBJ1-1|13|TRBV20-1|NA
TGCAGTGCTCCTGTTAACAGGGACACTGAAGCTTTCTTT
CSAPVNRDTEAFF
>few|TRBJ2-2|17|TRBV7-2|TRBD1
TGTGCCAGCAGCCGAACCCGGGACAGGGGGCGCACCGGGGAGCTGTTTTTT
CASSRTRDRGRTGELFF
>NA|TRBJ1-6|16|TRBV4-1|NA
TGCGCCAGCAGCCAGGCCCCCGGGCCCCATAATTCACCCCTCCACTTT
CASSQAPGPHNSPLHF
>NA|TRBJ2-4|13|TRBV29-1|TRBD2
TGCAGCGTTGAAAGGCTAGCGGGGAACATTCAGTACTTC
CSVERLAGNIQYF
>NA|TRBJ1-5|15|TRBV6-2/TRBV6-3|TRBD1
TGTGCCAGCAGTATGCGAGGACAGGGCAATCAGCCCCAGCATTTT
CASSMRGQGNQPQHF
>many|TRBJ2-2|13|TRBV7-8|NA
TGTGCCAGCAGCTTAGATTTGACCGGGGAGCTGTTTTTT
CASSLDLTGELFF
>NA|TRBJ1-3|17|TRBV4-2|NA
TGTGCCAGCAGCCAAGATCGGAGTGGTACGAGCGGAAACACCATATATTTT
CASSQDRSGTSGNTIYF
>NA|TRBJ2-1|14|TRBV9|NA
TGTGCCAGCAGCCTTTACGGCGGCCACAATGAGCAGTTCTTC
CASSLYGGHNEQFF
>few|TRBJ2-1|13|TRBV3-1|NA
TGTGCCAGCAGCCCGCCGAGGGGGTATGAGCAGTTCTTC
CASSPPRGYEQFF
>few|TRBJ2-3|14|TRBV7-2|TRBD1
TGTGCCAGCAGCTTTTCACAGGGGACAGATACGCAGTATTTT
CASSFSQGTDTQYF
>few|TRBJ2-1|14|TRBV5-1|NA
TGCGCCAGCAGTCCTCCGAGCTCCTACAATGAGCAGTTCTTC
CASSPPSSYNEQFF